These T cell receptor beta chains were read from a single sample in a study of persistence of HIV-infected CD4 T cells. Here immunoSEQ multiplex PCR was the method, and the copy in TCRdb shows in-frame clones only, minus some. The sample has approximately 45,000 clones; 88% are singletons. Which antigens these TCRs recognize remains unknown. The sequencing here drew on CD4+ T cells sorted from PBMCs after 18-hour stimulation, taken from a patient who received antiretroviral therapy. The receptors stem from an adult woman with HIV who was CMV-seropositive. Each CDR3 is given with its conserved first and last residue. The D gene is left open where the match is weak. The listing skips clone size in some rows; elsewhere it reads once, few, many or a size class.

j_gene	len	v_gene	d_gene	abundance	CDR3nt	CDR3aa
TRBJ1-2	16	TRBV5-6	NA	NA	TGTGCCAGCAGCGGTTCCGGGACCGCGAGGTTCGGGGGCTACACCTTC	CASSGSGTARFGGYTF
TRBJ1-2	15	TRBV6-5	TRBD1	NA	TGTGCCAGCAGTTCCCCGGGACAGGGCCCCCGCGGCTACACCTTC	CASSSPGQGPRGYTF
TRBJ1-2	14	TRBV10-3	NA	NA	TGTGCCATCAGTGAGTCGATGGACCGAGACGTGGGCTCCTTC	CAISESMDRDVGSF
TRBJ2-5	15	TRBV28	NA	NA	TGTGCCAGCAGTCGCCTAAGGACGGACCAAGAGACCCAGTACTTC	CASSRLRTDQETQYF
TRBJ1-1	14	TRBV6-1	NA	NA	TGTGCCAGCAGTGAAGATCAGGGCGGCACTGAAGCTTTCTTT	CASSEDQGGTEAFF
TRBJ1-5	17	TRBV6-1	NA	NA	TGTGCCAGCAGTGAAATTAGTCAAGGGGTTTTTGGTCAGCCCCAGCATTTT	CASSEISQGVFGQPQHF
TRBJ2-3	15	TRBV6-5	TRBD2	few	TGTGCCAGCAGCCTAGCGGGGGCTCCCACAGATACGCAGTATTTT	CASSLAGAPTDTQYF
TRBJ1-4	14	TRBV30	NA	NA	TGTGCCTGGAGTCGGGGAGCAACTAATGAAAAACTGTTTTTT	CAWSRGATNEKLFF
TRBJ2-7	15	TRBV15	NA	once	TGTGCCACCAGCAGTCTACAGACTAGCTCCTACGAGCAGTACTTC	CATSSLQTSSYEQYF
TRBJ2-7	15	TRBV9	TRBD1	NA	TGTGCCAGCAGCAGACGACAGGGTGGGGGCAGCGAGCAGTACTTC	CASSRRQGGGSEQYF
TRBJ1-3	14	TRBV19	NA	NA	TGTGCCAGTAGTACAGATAGCTCTGGAAACACCATATATTTT	CASSTDSSGNTIYF
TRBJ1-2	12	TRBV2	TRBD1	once	TGTGCCAGCAAAACAGGGGGTGATGGCTACACCTTC	CASKTGGDGYTF
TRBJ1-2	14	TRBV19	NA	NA	TGTGCCAGTAGTCCCTTCGCCGGGGGCTATGGCTACACCTTC	CASSPFAGGYGYTF
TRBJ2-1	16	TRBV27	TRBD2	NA	TGTGCCAGCAGTTCTAGCGGAGGAAGCTCCTACAATGAGCAGTTCTTC	CASSSSGGSSYNEQFF
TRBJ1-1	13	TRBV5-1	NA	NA	TGCGCCAGCAGCTTATCCCCCAACACTGAAGCTTTCTTT	CASSLSPNTEAFF
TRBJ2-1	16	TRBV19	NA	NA	TGTGCCAGTAGTATAGGTGGGGGCGCGATTCGGAATGAGCAGTTCTTC	CASSIGGGAIRNEQFF
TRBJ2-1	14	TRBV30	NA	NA	TGTGCCTGGACGCGGGGCAGCTCACGTAATGAGCAGTTCTTC	CAWTRGSSRNEQFF